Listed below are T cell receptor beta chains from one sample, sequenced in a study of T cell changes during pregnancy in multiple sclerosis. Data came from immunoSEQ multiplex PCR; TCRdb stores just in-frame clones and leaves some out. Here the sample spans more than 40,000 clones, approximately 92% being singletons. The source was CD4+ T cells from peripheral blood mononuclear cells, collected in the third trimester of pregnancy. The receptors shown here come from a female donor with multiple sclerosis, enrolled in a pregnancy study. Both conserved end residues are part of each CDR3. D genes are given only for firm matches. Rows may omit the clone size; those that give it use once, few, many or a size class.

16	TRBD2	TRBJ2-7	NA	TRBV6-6	CASSKSSGGFAYEQYF	TGTGCCAGCAGTAAATCTAGCGGGGGATTCGCCTACGAGCAGTACTTC
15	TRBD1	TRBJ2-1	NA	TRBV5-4	CASTPDRSSYNEQFF	TGTGCCAGCACCCCGGACAGGAGCTCCTACAATGAGCAGTTCTTC
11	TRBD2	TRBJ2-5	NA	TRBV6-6	CATGLAETQYF	TGTGCCACAGGACTAGCGGAGACCCAGTACTTC
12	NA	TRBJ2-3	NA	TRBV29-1	CSVDSGTDTQYF	TGCAGCGTTGACTCAGGCACAGATACGCAGTATTTT
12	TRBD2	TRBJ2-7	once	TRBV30	CAFGLARIEQYF	TGTGCCTTTGGACTAGCCCGCATCGAGCAGTACTTC
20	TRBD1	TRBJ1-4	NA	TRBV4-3	CASSQDVNGQGRATNEKLFF	TGCGCCAGCAGCCAAGACGTAAACGGACAGGGACGGGCAACTAATGAAAAACTGTTTTTT
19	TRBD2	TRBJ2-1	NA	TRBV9	CASSVAGTSGSPPYNEQFF	TGTGCCAGCAGCGTAGCGGGTACTAGCGGGAGCCCGCCCTACAATGAGCAGTTCTTC
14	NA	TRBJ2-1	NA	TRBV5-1	CASSLGQVGNEQFF	TGCGCCAGCAGCTTGGGACAGGTGGGCAATGAGCAGTTCTTC
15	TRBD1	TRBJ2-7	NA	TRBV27	CASSFRGQGFYEQYF	TGTGCCAGCAGTTTTAGGGGACAGGGGTTCTACGAGCAGTACTTC
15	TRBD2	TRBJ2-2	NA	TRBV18	CASSRASAGVGELFF	TGTGCCAGCTCACGGGCGTCGGCGGGAGTAGGGGAGCTGTTTTTT
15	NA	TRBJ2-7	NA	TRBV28	CASSLTGILSYEQYF	TGTGCCAGCAGCCTAACAGGGATTTTATCCTACGAGCAGTACTTC
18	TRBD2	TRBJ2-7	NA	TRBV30	CAWSVRLAGLKPSDEQYF	TGTGCCTGGAGTGTACGACTAGCGGGGCTAAAACCTTCGGACGAGCAGTACTTC
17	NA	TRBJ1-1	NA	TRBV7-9	CAQTGVGQYSANTEAFF	TGTGCTCAAACCGGGGTTGGACAGTATTCGGCGAACACTGAAGCTTTCTTT
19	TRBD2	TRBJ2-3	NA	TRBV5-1	CASSLELAGGPGGTDTQYF	TGCGCCAGCAGCTTGGAATTGGCGGGAGGGCCCGGGGGCACAGATACGCAGTATTTT
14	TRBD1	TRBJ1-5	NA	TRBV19	CASHQQGEVQPQHF	TGTGCCAGTCATCAGCAGGGGGAGGTACAGCCCCAGCATTTT
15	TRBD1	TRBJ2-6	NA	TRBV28	CASSSTGVGANVLTF	TGTGCCAGCAGCTCGACAGGGGTCGGGGCCAACGTCCTGACTTTC
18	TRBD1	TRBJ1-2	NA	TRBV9	CASSVVPDTQGANYGYTF	TGTGCCAGCAGCGTAGTGCCCGATACACAGGGGGCGAACTATGGCTACACCTTC
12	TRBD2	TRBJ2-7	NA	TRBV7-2	CASSRPGGEQYF	TGTGCCAGCAGTAGGCCCGGGGGGGAGCAGTACTTC
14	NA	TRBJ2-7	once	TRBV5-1	CASSLDGSGYEQYF	TGCGCCAGCAGCTTGGACGGGAGCGGTTACGAGCAGTACTTC
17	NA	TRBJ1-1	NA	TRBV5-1	CASSLGPLQGGYTEAFF	TGCGCCAGCAGCTTGGGTCCCCTACAGGGCGGATACACTGAAGCTTTCTTT
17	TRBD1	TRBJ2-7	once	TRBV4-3	CASSQEARTGIPYEQYF	TGCGCCAGCAGCCAAGAAGCAAGGACAGGGATTCCCTACGAGCAGTACTTC
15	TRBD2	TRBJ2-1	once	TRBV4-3	CASSPSGRAYNEQFF	TGCGCCAGCAGCCCTAGCGGGAGGGCCTACAATGAGCAGTTCTTC
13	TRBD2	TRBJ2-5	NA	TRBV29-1	CSVEGTNQETQYF	TGCAGCGTTGAGGGGACTAACCAAGAGACCCAGTACTTC
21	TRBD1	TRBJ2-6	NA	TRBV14	CASSQISFGTGGHSGANVLTF	TGTGCCAGCAGCCAAATCTCCTTTGGGACAGGGGGCCACTCTGGAGCCAACGTCCTGACTTTC
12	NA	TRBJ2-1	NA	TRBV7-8	CASSPEGRGEFF	TGTGCCAGCAGCCCTGAAGGTCGAGGCGAGTTCTTC
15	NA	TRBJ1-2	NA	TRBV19	CASSTKTPTPNGYTF	TGTGCCAGTAGTACTAAGACACCGACCCCCAATGGCTACACCTTC
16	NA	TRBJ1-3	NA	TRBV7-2	CASSLGGRPGGNTIYF	TGTGCCAGCAGCCTAGGGGGGCGCCCGGGGGGAAACACCATATATTTT
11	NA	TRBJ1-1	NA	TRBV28	CASTSGLAAFF	TGTGCCAGCACATCCGGACTTGCGGCTTTCTTT
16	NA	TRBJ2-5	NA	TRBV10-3	CAISADVGGRKETQYF	TGTGCCATCTCAGCAGATGTCGGGGGTAGGAAAGAGACCCAGTACTTC
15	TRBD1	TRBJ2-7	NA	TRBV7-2	CASSTQGAPTYEQYF	TGTGCCAGCAGCACCCAGGGGGCCCCCACCTACGAGCAGTACTTC
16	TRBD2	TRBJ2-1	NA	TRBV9	CASSGLTGGPYNEQFF	TGTGCCAGCAGCGGCTTAACGGGAGGCCCCTACAATGAGCAGTTCTTC
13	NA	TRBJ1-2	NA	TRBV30	CAWSGRGNGGYTF	TGTGCCTGGAGTGGCAGGGGAAATGGAGGCTACACCTTC
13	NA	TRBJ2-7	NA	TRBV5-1	CASSLEPHYEQYF	TGCGCCAGCAGCTTGGAGCCCCACTACGAGCAGTACTTC
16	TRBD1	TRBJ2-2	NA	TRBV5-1	CASSLGQGARTGELFF	TGCGCCAGCAGCTTGGGGCAGGGGGCTAGGACCGGGGAGCTGTTTTTT
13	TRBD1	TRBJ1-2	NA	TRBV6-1	CASSPDRAYGYTF	TGTGCCAGCAGCCCTGACAGGGCCTATGGCTACACCTTC
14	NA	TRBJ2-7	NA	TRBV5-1	CASSLAGVIGEQYF	TGCGCCAGCAGCTTGGCGGGAGTAATTGGTGAGCAGTACTTC
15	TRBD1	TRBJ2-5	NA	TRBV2	CASSNGQGVTETQYF	TGTGCCAGCAGTAACGGACAGGGGGTTACGGAGACCCAGTACTTC
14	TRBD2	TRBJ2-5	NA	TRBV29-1	CSVATSGSRETQYF	TGCAGCGTCGCGACTAGCGGGAGTCGAGAGACCCAGTACTTC
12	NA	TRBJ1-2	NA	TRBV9	CASSRQAYGYTF	TGTGCCAGCAGCAGACAGGCCTATGGCTACACCTTC
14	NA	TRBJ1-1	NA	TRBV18	CASSPPRGRVEAFF	TGTGCCAGCTCACCACCGCGGGGGCGGGTTGAAGCTTTCTTT
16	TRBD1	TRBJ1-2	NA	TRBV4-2	CASSQGDETGGHGYTF	TGTGCCAGCAGCCAAGGTGATGAGACAGGGGGCCATGGCTACACCTTC
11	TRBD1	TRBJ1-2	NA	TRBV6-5	CATYRGTGYTF	TGTGCCACATACAGGGGAACGGGCTACACCTTC
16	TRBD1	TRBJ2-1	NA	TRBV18	CASSPGTGGAYNEQFF	TGTGCCAGCTCACCAGGGACAGGGGGTGCCTACAATGAGCAGTTCTTC
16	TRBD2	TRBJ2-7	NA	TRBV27	CASGEGLETPPYEQYF	TGTGCCAGCGGAGAGGGACTAGAAACTCCCCCCTACGAGCAGTACTTC